This TCR beta chain is drawn from a study of T cells in tuberculosis. The repertoire was sequenced with immunoSEQ multiplex PCR; TCRdb's copy has only in-frame clones and lacks some. The data hold about 24,000 clones, with around 95% observed a single time. Germline CDR1 is MNHNS and CDR2 is SASEGT. Trimming removed 6 bases from V and 3 bases from J, with 11 bases in between. This CDR3 has 13 residues. This sequence was found in a donor between 10 and 35 years old with latent tuberculosis or without tuberculosis infection. The chain carries TRBV6-1 and TRBJ1-1; D is possibly TRBD1 (5 bases). Sequenced sample: PBMCs. The chain's CDR3 is CASRVTGYTEAFF. The CDR3 bases are TGTGCCAGCAGGGTAACAGGCTACACTGAAGCTTTCTTT.